The 4 T cell receptor delta chains given below trace back to one sample, sequenced in a study of γδ T cells in repeated Plasmodium falciparum infection. Vgamma9/Vdelta2+ and Vdelta2-negative gammadelta T cells were flow-sorted from PBMC for bulk sequencing. TCRdb re-called the multiplex PCR reads via CATT. The table includes tens of thousands of delta-chain clones, roughly 1.4% detected once. Sequencing was carried out using gamma-delta T cells from blood. The source of these receptors is a pool of human donors (malaria-infected and uninfected, not separated).

For this clone: The protein TCRdb lists belongs to a much larger clone and differs from this DNA's translation at residue 3, which points to a read error; the protein shown is made from the DNA. The chain is built from TRDV2 and TRDJ3, with 10 positions matching TRDD3. CDR1 GEAIGNYY and CDR2 EKD come from the germline V gene. The CDR3 totals 20 residues. CDR3 amino acids: CARDTSTGGLYSWDTRQMFF. The CDR3 DNA is TGTGCCCGTGACACATCTACTGGGGGATTATACTCCTGGGACACCCGACAGATGTTTTTC.

This clone came up a few times. This likely stems from a read error, as it lies one base from a far larger clone. Other nucleotide sequences in the sample specify the same CDR3. The chain recombines TRDV1 with TRDJ1, with D perhaps matching TRDD1 or TRDD3 (5 bases each). The J gene is absent in TCRdb and was assigned here via DNA matching to germline. Germline V gene lookup returns CDR1 TSWWSYY and CDR2 QGS. The CDR3 totals 15 residues. CDR3 DNA sequence: TGTGCTCTCGGGGAAATGTCACGATACACCGATAAACTCATCTTT. As protein: CALGEMSRYTDKLIF.

In this sample, this clone turned up a few times. This likely came from a read error, as a far larger clone is one base away. The sample holds other DNA sequences that translate to the same CDR3. V usage is TRDV1 and J usage is TRDJ1, with 8 positions matching TRDD3. The CDR3 has 24 amino acids. V was pared by 0 bases and J by 10 bases, with 37 bases of the junction left unmatched. In germline, CDR1 is TSWWSYY, CDR2 QGS. The chain's CDR3 is CALGELVPSYKLASTGGYALTLIF. CDR3 coding DNA: TGTGCTCTTGGGGAACTAGTCCCTAGCTATAAGCTAGCATCGACTGGGGGGTACGCTTTAACACTCATCTTT.

This clone was seen at least ten times. The protein here is the DNA translation, as the TCRdb protein differs from it at residue 11. The V gene is TRDV1, the J gene TRDJ1; D might be TRDD2 (6 bases). Between the trimmed V and J ends, which lost 3 bases and 0 bases, there was a span of 26 bases. Germline loops: CDR1 TSWWSYY, CDR2 QGS. The CDR3 loop spans 20 amino acids. The CDR3, as DNA: TGTGCTCTTGGGGACCCCCTTCCCATCTTGTGGGACCCGTACACCGATAAACTCATCTTT. Residues: CALGDPLPILWDPYTDKLIF.